This paragraph covers one T cell receptor beta chain sequence. Primers used in a second PCR of about 7 to 12 cycles were a sample-barcoded 5' primer and a J-beta primer mix. Tagging of each cDNA molecule was performed by a template-switch adaptor with 12 random nucleotides. TCRdb re-analysed the 5' RACE reads in MiXCR, keeping a single row per CDR3 protein. This sample has about 1.6 million distinct CDR3 sequences; about 32% occur once, and the top ten carry about 11%. These data originate in a study of blood T cells in healthy people across ages. Each donor supplied approximately 10 milliliters of peripheral blood. V gave up 3 bases and J gave up 5 bases; unmatched junction bases: 7. There are 15 residues in the CDR3. Looked up from germline, CDR1 is SGHRS and CDR2 is YFSETQ.

This receptor was taken from a woman aged 25 to 39 in good health. The chain couples TRBV5-1 to TRBJ2-5, with 10 bases lining up with TRBD1. Input material: blood. The CDR3 sequence: CASSSTGTGAETQYF. The CDR3 DNA reads TGCGCCAGCAGCTCAACCGGGACAGGGGCCGAGACCCAGTACTTC.